This T cell receptor beta chain was identified in a study of blood T cell repertoires in COVID-19. At the level of the study: COVID-19 samples from acute and convalescent phases originated in the United States, Italy and Spain. From T cells, B-cell-depleted T cells, or PBMCs came the material, which was cDNA or gDNA.

Methods used by the authors: Estimates of nucleated cell counts were drawn from the amplification of reference gene primers. The table came from immunoSEQ multiplex PCR; TCRdb's copy has only in-frame clones and leaves some out. V and J calls and clone size are copied from that table; D and trimming were computed from the DNA. The sample holds over 150,000 clones, roughly 80% seen once. Germline CDR1 reads SQVTM; CDR2 reads ANQGSEA. The CDR3 sequence is 12 residues long. Deletions cut 0 bases from V and 8 bases from J, with 8 bases between. The specimen sequenced was peripheral blood. The rearrangement joins TRBV29-1 to TRBJ2-1, with D unresolved. This TCR derives from a human donor in a cohort sampled during active COVID-19. The CDR3: CSVEDPPYEQFF. The CDR3 DNA sequence: TGCAGCGTTGAAGATCCCCCGTATGAGCAGTTCTTC.